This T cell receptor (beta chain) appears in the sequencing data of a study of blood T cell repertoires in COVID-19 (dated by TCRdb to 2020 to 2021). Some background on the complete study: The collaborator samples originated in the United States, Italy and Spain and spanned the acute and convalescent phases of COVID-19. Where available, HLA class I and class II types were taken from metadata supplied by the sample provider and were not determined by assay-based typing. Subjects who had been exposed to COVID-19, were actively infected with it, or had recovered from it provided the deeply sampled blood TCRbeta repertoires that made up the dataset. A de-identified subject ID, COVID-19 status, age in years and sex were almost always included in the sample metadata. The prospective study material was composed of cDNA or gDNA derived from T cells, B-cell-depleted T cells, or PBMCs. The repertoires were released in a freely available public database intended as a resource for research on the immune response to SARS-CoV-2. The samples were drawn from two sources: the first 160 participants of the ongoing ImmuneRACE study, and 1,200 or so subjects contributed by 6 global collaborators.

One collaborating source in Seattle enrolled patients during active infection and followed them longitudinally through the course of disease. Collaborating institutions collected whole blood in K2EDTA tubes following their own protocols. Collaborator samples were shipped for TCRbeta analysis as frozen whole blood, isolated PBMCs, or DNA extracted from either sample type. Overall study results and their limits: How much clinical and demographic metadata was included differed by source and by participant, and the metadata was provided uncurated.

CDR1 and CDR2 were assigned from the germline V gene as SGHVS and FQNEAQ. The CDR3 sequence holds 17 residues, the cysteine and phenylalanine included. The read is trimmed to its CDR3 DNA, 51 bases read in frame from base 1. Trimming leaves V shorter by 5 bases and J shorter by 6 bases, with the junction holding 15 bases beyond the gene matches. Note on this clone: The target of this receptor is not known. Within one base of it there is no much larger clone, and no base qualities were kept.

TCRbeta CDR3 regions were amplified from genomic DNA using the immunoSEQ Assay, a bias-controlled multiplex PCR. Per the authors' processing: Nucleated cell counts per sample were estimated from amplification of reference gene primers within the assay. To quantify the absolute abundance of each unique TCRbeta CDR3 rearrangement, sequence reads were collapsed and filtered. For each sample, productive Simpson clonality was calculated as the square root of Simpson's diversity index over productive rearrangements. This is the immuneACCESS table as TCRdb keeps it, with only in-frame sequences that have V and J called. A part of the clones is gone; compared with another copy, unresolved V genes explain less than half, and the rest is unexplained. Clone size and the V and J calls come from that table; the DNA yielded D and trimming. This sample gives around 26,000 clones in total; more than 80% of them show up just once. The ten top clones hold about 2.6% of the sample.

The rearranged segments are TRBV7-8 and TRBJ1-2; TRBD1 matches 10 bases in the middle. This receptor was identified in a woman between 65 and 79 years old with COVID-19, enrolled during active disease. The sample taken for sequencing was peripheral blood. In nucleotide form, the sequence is TGTGCCAGCAGCGCACTCCCGCCGGGACAGGGGAGCCATGGCTACACCTTC. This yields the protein CASSALPPGQGSHGYTF. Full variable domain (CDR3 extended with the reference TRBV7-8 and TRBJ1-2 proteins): GAGVSQSPRYKVAKRGQDVALRCDPISGHVSLFWYQQALGQGPEFLTYFQNEAQLDKSGLPSDRFFAERPEGSVSTLKIQRTQQEDSAVYLCASSALPPGQGSHGYTFGSGTRLTVV.